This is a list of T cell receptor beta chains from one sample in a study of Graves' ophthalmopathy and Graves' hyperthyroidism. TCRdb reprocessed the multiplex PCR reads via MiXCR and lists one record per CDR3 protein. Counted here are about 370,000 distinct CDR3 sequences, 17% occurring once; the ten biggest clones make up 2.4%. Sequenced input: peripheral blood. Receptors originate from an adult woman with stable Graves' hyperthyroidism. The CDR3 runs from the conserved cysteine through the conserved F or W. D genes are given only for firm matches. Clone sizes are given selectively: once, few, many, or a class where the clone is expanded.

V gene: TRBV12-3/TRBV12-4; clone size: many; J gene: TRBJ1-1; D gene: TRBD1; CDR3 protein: CASSLSSPTGRVTEAFF; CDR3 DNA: TGTGCCAGCAGTTTGTCAAGCCCGACAGGGAGGGTGACTGAAGCTTTCTTT
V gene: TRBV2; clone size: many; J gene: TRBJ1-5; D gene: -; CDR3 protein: CASSRGTDSNQPQHF; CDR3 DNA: TGTGCCAGCAGCCGCGGGACGGATAGCAATCAGCCCCAGCATTTT
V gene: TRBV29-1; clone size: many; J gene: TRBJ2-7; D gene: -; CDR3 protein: CSVEGASYEQYF; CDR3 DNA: TGCAGCGTTGAAGGGGCCTCCTACGAGCAGTACTTC
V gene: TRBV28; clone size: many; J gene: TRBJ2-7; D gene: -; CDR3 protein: CASTPSWPRSYEQYF; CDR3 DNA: TGTGCCAGCACCCCTTCGTGGCCGAGGAGCTACGAGCAGTACTTC
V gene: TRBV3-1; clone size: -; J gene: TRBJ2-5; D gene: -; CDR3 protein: CASGRGQQETQYF; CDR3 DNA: TGTGCCAGCGGCAGAGGACAGCAAGAGACCCAGTACTTC
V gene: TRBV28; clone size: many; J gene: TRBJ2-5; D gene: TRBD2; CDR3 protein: CASSSRLAPETQYF; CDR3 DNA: TGTGCCAGCAGTTCCCGACTAGCGCCAGAGACCCAGTACTTC
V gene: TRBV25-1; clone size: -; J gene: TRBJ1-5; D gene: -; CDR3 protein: CASSDAGHLNQPQHF; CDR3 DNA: TGTGCCAGCAGTGACGCGGGACATCTTAATCAGCCCCAGCATTTT
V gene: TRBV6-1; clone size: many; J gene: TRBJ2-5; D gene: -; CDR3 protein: CASTRTEIGETQYF; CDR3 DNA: TGTGCCAGCACCCGGACAGAGATAGGGGAGACCCAGTACTTC
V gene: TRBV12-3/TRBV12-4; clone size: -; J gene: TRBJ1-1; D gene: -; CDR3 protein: CASRFLSMNTEAFF; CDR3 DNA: TGTGCCAGCAGGTTTTTAAGCATGAACACTGAAGCTTTCTTT
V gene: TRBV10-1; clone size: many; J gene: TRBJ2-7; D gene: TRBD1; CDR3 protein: CASSVNRDRGDEQYF; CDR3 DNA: TGCGCCAGCAGTGTGAACCGGGACAGGGGGGACGAGCAGTACTTC
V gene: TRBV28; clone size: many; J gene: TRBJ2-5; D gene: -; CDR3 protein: CASRQGKETQYF; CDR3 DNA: TGTGCCAGCAGGCAAGGCAAAGAGACCCAGTACTTC
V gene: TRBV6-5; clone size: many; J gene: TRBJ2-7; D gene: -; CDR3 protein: CASSYFSTRGGEQYF; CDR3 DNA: TGTGCCAGCAGTTACTTCTCGACCCGTGGCGGCGAGCAGTACTTC
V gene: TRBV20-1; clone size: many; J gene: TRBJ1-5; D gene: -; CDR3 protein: CSARYTGQPQHF; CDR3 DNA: TGCAGTGCTCGGTATACGGGCCAGCCCCAGCATTTT
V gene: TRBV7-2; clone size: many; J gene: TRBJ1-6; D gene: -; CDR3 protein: CASSLDLVVGSSPLHF; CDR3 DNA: TGTGCCAGCAGCTTAGACTTGGTAGTAGGGTCATCACCCCTCCACTTT
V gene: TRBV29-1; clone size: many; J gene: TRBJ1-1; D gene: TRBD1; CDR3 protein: CSVPGTGTTTEAFF; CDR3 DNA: TGCAGCGTACCCGGGACAGGAACGACGACTGAAGCTTTCTTT
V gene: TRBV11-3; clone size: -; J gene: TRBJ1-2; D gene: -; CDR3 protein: CASSLETGTSGYTF; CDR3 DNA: TGTGCCAGCAGCTTAGAGACCGGGACCTCTGGCTACACCTTC
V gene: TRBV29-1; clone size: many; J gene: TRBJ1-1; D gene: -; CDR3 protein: CSVVGADTEAFF; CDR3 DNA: TGCAGCGTTGTTGGGGCAGACACTGAAGCTTTCTTT
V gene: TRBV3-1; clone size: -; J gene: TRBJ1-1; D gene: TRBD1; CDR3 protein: CASSPRDRGPEAFF; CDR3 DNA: TGTGCCAGCAGCCCCCGGGACAGGGGGCCTGAAGCTTTCTTT
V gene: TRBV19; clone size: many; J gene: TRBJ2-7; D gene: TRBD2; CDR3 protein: CASSIGEGRYEQYF; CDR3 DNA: TGTGCCAGTAGTATCGGGGAGGGCAGATACGAGCAGTACTTC
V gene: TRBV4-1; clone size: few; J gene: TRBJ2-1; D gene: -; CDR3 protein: CATGSGSYNEQFF; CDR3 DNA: TGCGCCACTGGTAGTGGTTCCTACAATGAGCAGTTCTTC
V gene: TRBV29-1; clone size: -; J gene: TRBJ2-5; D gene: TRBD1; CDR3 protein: CSAQGAAETQYF; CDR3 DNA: TGCAGCGCTCAGGGGGCCGCGGAGACCCAGTACTTC
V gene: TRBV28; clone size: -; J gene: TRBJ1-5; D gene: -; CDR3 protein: CASSSGWTETNQPQHF; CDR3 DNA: TGTGCCAGCAGCTCCGGATGGACAGAGACCAATCAGCCCCAGCATTTT
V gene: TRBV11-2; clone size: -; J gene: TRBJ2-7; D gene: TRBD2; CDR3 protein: CASSAGLAGVQYEQYF; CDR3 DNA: TGTGCCAGCAGCGCGGGACTAGCGGGGGTTCAGTACGAGCAGTACTTC
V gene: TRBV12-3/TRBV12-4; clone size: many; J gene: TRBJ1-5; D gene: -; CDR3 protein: CASSLYREYQPQHF; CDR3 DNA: TGTGCCAGCAGTTTATACAGGGAATATCAGCCCCAGCATTTT
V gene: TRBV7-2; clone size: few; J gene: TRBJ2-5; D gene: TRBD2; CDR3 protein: CASSGLAGRTQYF; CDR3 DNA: TGTGCCAGCAGCGGACTAGCGGGAAGGACCCAGTACTTC
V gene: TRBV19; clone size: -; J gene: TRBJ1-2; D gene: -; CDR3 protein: CASTPTRGGYGYTF; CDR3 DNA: TGTGCCAGTACCCCGACCAGAGGAGGCTATGGCTACACCTTC
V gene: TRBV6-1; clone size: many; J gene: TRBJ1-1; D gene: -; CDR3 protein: CASSAGGYTEAFF; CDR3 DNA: TGTGCCAGCAGTGCTGGGGGATACACTGAAGCTTTCTTT
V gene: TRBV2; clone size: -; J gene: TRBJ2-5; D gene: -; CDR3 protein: CASSEWAEETQYF; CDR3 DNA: TGTGCCAGCAGTGAGTGGGCAGAAGAGACCCAGTACTTC
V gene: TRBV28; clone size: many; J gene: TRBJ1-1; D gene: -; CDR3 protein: CASSLPQGANTEAFF; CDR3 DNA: TGTGCCAGCAGTTTACCCCAGGGTGCGAACACTGAAGCTTTCTTT
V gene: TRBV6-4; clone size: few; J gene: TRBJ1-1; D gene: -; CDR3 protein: CASSGDRSAFF; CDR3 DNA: TGTGCCAGCAGTGGGGACCGCTCAGCTTTCTTT
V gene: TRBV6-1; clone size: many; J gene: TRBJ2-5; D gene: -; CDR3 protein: CASFQGYQETQYF; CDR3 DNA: TGTGCCAGTTTTCAGGGGTACCAAGAGACCCAGTACTTC